The present TCR beta chain was sequenced within a study of T cell responses to AZD1222 COVID-19 vaccine. Findings and caveats of the study: Vaccine-related CD4 TCRs covered spike, predominating at 160-218 and 743-854. Close to half of spike-specific TCRs reportedly recognize unmutated variant regions. Among those given AZD1222, only six were seropositive at baseline. Increased Spike-specific TCR breadth and depth were observed after two AZD1222 doses.

Concerning this clone itself: What it binds is not known.

Sequencing used immunoSEQ multiplex PCR; TCRdb keeps in-frame clones, though not all of them. The table records 130,000 or so clones, approximately 91% of them present only once. Looked up from germline, CDR1 is GTSNPN and CDR2 is SVGIG (reference sequence). With V trimmed by 2 bases and J by 0 bases, 9 bases remained unmatched. CDR3 length: 17 amino acids. The V and J genes are TRBV30 and TRBJ2-7, with 11 bases aligning to TRBD2. The clonotype was recovered from an adult who received the AZD1222 COVID-19 vaccine. Sequencing used peripheral blood, obtained 28 days after the second AZD1222 dose. The CDR3 DNA follows: TGTGCCTGGAGTCCCGGGACTAGCGGAGCCGGCTCCTACGAGCAGTACTTC. It codes for CAWSPGTSGAGSYEQYF.